This T cell receptor (beta chain) was profiled in a study of cytomegalovirus exposure and HLA in healthy donors. In this sample, this clone turned up once. Method: immunoSEQ multiplex PCR; TCRdb's copy keeps in-frame clones and lacks some. This sample yields some 76,000 clones, of which 94% are seen a single time; over 2% belongs to the top ten. The source material was PBMCs. The sequence was obtained from a woman aged 18-29 years in good health and CMV-seronegative.

The CDR3 protein is CASSFTVGTGIAKNIQYF. The CDR3 DNA reads TGTGCCAGCAGTTTTACGGTCGGAACGGGTATAGCCAAAAACATTCAGTACTTC. J is TRBJ2-4 and V is TRBV27, with unresolved D. This CDR3 has 18 amino acids. Trimming left V 3 bases short and J 0 bases short, with 18 bases between. Germline CDR1 MNHEY, CDR2 SMNVEV (reference sequence).